What follows is one T cell receptor beta chain and its context. Its antigen is still unknown. This entry is derived from a study of CD8+ T cells in alopecia areata. Turning to the study itself: The duration of tofacitinib was 6 to 18 months, with 6 months off drug afterward. Points from the study as a whole: Persistence of many expanded lesional clones was seen in scalp and blood during tofacitinib.

cDNA reverse transcribed from extracted RNA served as the sequencing template. Here immunoSEQ multiplex PCR was the method, and the copy in TCRdb shows in-frame clones only, minus some. The table records 120,000 or so clones, approximately 60% of them present only once. Treatment indicated: oral pan-JAK inhibitor, 5-10 mg twice daily. V gave up 4 bases and J gave up 5 bases, with 11 bases separating them. Germline V lookup: CDR1 SQVTM, CDR2 ANQGSEA. The CDR3 is 12 residues long. The specimen comprised CD4+ T cells sorted from blood, sampled at week 4, from a patient treated with tofacitinib. The source is a human donor with alopecia areata. The V gene is TRBV29-1, the J gene TRBJ1-1; no clear D. The CDR3 bases are TGCAGCGTTGCCCTCCTGGGGACTGAAGCTTTCTTT. The encoded protein is CSVALLGTEAFF.